This TCR beta chain was identified in a study of T cell responses to AZD1222 COVID-19 vaccine. General study points: The donor group comprised mostly white British people and more females; the analysis possibly underestimated clonal diversity. Epitopes outside B.1.351 and B.1.1.7 mutated regions reportedly drew nearly half of spike TCRs. Baseline serology detected seropositivity in only five to seven AZD1222 recipients. Increased Spike-specific TCR breadth and depth were observed after two AZD1222 doses.

Comment on this clone: The antigen is unknown.

Germline-derived CDR1 and CDR2 are SGHTA and FQGNSA. The CDR3 length is 13 residues. V lost 1 base, J lost 9 bases, and 10 bases lay in between. Measured with immunoSEQ multiplex PCR; TCRdb has only the in-frame clones, and not every one. The sample includes fewer than 110,000 clones, roughly 90% seen only once; the top ten take 5.5% to 8.5%. The chain combines TRBV7-2 with TRBJ2-1, with D unclear. The material sequenced was peripheral blood, taken on day 0 of AZD1222 vaccination. The source of this sequence is an adult in good health. This CDR3 reads CASSLVFGREQFF. CDR3 coding DNA: TGTGCCAGCAGCTTAGTTTTTGGGCGTGAGCAGTTCTTC.